This TCR beta chain came from a study of CD8 T cells in ankylosing spondylitis. TCRdb called the 5' RACE reads again in MiXCR, with one record for every CDR3 protein. This table holds around 130,000 distinct CDR3 sequences, about a tenth found once. The specimen sequenced was blood, either unsorted or a sorted T cell fraction (not recorded which). The receptor was isolated from a male donor with ankylosing spondylitis or in good health (not recorded which).

CDR3 in DNA: TGCGCCAGCAGCGAGAAGCTAGCGGGATGGGCGGATACGCAGTATTTT. It specifies CASSEKLAGWADTQYF. The chain is built from TRBV5-1 and TRBJ2-3; 9 bases match TRBD2. The CDR3 is 16 amino acids. Losses at the gene ends were 4 bases for V and 6 bases for J; bases not matched to a gene: 12. The germline V gene has CDR1 SGHRS and CDR2 YFSETQ.